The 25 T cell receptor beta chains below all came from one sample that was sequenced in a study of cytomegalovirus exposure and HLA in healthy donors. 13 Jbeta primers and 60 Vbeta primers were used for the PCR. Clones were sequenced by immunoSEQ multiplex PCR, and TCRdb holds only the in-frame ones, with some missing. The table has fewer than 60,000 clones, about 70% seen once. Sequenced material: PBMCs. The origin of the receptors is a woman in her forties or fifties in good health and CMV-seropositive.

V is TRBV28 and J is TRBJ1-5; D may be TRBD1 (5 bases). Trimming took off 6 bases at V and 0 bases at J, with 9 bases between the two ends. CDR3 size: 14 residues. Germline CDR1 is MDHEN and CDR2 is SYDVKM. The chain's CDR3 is CASRTEFSNQPQHF. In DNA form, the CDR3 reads TGTGCCAGCAGGACAGAGTTTAGCAATCAGCCCCAGCATTTT. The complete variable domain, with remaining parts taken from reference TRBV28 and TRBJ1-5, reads DVKVTQSSRYLVKRTGEKVFLECVQDMDHENMFWYRQDPGLGLRLIYFSYDVKMKEKGDIPEGYSVSREKKERFSLILESASTNQTSMYLCASRTEFSNQPQHFGDGTRLSIL.

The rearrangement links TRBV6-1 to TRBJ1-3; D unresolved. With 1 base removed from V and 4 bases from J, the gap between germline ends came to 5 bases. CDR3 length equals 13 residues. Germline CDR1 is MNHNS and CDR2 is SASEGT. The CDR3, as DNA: TGTGCCAGCAGTGAAGTTGAGGGAAACACCATATATTTT. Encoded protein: CASSEVEGNTIYF.

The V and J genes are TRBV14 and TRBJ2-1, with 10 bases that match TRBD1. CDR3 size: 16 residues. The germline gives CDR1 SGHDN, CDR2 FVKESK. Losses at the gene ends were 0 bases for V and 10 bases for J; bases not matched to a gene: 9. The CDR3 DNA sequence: TGTGCCAGCAGCCAAGATGTTTGGGGGACAGGGGTCGAGCAGTTCTTC. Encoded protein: CASSQDVWGTGVEQFF. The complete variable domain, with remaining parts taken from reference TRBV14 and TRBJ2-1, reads EAGVTQFPSHSVIEKGQTVTLRCDPISGHDNLYWYRRVMGKEIKFLLHFVKESKQDESGMPNNRFLAERTGGTYSTLKVQPAELEDSGVYFCASSQDVWGTGVEQFFGPGTRLTVL.

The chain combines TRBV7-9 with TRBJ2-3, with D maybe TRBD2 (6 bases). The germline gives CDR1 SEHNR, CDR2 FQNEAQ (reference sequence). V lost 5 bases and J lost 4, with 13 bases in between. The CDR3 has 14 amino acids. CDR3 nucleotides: TGTGCCAGCAGCCCAGGGACTTTTCCAGATACGCAGTATTTT. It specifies CASSPGTFPDTQYF.

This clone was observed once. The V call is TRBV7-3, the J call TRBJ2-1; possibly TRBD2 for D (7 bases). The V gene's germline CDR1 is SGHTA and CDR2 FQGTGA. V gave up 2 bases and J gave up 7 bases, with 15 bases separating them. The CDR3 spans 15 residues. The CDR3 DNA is TGTGCCAGCAGCTTAGGGGGCGGGAGTGGGAATGAGCAGTTCTTC. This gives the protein CASSLGGGSGNEQFF.

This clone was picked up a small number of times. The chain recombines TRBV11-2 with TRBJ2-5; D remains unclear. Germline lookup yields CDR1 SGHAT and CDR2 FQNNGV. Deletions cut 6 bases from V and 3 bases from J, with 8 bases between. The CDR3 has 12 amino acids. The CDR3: CASRPQEETQYF. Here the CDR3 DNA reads TGTGCCAGCAGACCCCAGGAAGAGACCCAGTACTTC.

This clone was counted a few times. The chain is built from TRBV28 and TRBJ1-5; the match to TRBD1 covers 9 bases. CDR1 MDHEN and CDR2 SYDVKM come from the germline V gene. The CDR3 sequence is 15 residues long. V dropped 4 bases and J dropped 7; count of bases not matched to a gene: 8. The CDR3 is CASSSSRDRVQPQHF. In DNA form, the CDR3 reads TGTGCCAGCAGTTCTAGCCGGGACAGGGTACAGCCCCAGCATTTT.

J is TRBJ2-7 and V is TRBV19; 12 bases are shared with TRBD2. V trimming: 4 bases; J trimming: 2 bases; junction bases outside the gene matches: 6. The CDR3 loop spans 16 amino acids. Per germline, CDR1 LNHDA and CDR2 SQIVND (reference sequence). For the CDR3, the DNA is TGTGCCAGTAGTAAGACTAGCGGGAGTCGGGCCTACGAGCAGTACTTC. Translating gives CASSKTSGSRAYEQYF. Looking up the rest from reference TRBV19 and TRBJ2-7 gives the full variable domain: DGGITQSPKYLFRKEGQNVTLSCEQNLNHDAMYWYRQDPGQGLRLIYYSQIVNDFQKGDIAEGYSVSREKKESFPLTVTSAQKNPTAFYLCASSKTSGSRAYEQYFGPGTRLTVT.

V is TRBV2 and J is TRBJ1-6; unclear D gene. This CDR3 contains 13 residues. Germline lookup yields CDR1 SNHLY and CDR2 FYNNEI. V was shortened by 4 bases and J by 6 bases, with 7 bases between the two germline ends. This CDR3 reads CASSGAPNSPLHF. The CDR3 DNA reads TGTGCCAGCAGTGGGGCACCTAATTCACCCCTCCACTTT.

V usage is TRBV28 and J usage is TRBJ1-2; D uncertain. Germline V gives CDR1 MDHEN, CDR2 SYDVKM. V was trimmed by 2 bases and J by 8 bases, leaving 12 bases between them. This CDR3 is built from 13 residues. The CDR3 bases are TGTGCCAGCAGTTTAACAAGGGAGACCGGCTACACCTTC. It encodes CASSLTRETGYTF.

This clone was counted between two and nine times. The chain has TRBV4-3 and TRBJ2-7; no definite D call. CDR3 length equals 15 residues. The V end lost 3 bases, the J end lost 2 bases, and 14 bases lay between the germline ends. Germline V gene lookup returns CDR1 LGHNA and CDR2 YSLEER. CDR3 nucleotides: TGCGCCAGCAGCCAGGTATGGGCAGTGACCTACGAGCAGTACTTC. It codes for CASSQVWAVTYEQYF.

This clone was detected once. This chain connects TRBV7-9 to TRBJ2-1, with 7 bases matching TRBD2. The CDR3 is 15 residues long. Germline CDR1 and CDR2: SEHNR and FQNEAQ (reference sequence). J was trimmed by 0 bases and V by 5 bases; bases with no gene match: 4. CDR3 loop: CASSTRGNSYNEQFF. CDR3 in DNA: TGTGCCAGCAGCACGCGGGGGAACTCCTACAATGAGCAGTTCTTC.

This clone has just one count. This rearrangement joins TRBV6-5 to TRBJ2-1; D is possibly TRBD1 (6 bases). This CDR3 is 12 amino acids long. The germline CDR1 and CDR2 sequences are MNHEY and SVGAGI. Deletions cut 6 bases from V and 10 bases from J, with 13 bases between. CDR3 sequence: CASSPPGTEQFF. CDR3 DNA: TGTGCCAGCAGCCCACCGGGGACAGAGCAGTTCTTC.

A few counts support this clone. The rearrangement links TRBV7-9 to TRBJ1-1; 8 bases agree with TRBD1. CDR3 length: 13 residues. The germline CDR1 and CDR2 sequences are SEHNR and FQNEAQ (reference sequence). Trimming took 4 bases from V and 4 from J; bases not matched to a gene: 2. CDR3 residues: CASSYRGTTEAFF. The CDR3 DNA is TGTGCCAGCAGCTACAGGGGGACCACTGAAGCTTTCTTT. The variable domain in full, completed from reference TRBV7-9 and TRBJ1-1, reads DTGVSQNPRHKITKRGQNVTFRCDPISEHNRLYWYRQTLGQGPEFLTYFQNEAQLEKSRLLSDRFSAERPKGSFSTLEIQRTEQGDSAMYLCASSYRGTTEAFFGQGTRLTVV.

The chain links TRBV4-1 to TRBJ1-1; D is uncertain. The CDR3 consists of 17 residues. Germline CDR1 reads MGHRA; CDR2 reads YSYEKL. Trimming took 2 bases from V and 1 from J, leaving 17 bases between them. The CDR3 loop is CASSQTYEWGGNTEAFF. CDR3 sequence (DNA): TGCGCCAGCAGCCAAACCTATGAGTGGGGAGGGAACACTGAAGCTTTCTTT.

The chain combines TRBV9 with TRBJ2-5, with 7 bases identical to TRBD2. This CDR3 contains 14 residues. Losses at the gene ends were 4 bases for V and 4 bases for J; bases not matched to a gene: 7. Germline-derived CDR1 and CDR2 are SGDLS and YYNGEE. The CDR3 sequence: CASSTTSTGETQYF. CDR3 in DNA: TGTGCCAGCAGCACGACTAGCACGGGAGAGACCCAGTACTTC.

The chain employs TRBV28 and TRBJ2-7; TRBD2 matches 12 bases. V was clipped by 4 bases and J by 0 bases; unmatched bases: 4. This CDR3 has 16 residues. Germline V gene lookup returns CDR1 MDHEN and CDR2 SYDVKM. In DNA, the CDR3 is TGTGCCAGCAGTTCGCCGACTAGCGGGAGCTCCTACGAGCAGTACTTC. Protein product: CASSSPTSGSSYEQYF.

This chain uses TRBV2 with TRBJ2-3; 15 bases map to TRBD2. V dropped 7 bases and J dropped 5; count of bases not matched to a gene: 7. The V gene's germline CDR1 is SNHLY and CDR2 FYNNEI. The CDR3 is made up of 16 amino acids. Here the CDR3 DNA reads TGTGCCAGCAACGGACTAGCGGGGGGGCCGGGAGATACGCAGTATTTT. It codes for CASNGLAGGPGDTQYF.

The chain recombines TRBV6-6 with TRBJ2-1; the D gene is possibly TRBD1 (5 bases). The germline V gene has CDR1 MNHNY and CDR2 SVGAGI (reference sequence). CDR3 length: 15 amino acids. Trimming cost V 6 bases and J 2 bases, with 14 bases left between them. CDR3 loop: CASSPDSYTYNEQFF. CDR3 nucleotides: TGTGCCAGCAGCCCCGACAGCTACACCTACAATGAGCAGTTCTTC.

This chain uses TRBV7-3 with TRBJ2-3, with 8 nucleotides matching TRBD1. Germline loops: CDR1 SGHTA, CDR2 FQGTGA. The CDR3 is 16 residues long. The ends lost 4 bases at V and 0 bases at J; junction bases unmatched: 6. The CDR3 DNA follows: TGTGCCAGCAGCTCTACCGGGACAGGAAGCACAGATACGCAGTATTTT. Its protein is CASSSTGTGSTDTQYF. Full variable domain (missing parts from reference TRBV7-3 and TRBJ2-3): GAGVSQTPSNKVTEKGKYVELRCDPISGHTALYWYRQSLGQGPEFLIYFQGTGAADDSGLPNDRFFAVRPEGSVSTLKIQRTERGDSAVYLCASSSTGTGSTDTQYFGPGTRLTVL.

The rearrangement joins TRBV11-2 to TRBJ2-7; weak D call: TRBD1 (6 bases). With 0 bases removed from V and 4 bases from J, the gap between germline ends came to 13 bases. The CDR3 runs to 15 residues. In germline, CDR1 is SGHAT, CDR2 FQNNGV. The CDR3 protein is CASSLDQGKGYEQYF. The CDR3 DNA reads TGTGCCAGCAGCTTAGATCAGGGGAAGGGATACGAGCAGTACTTC.

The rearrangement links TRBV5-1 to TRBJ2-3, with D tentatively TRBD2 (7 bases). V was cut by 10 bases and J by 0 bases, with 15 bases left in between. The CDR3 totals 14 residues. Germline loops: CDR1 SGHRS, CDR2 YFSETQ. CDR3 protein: CASRAGASTDTQYF. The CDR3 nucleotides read TGCGCCTCTCGGGCGGGGGCAAGCACAGATACGCAGTATTTT.

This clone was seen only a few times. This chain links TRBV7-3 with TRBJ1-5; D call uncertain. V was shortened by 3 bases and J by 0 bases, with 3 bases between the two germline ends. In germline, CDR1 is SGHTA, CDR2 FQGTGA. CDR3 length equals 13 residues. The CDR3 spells CASSLSSNQPQHF. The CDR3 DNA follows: TGTGCCAGCAGCTTGAGTAGCAATCAGCCCCAGCATTTT.

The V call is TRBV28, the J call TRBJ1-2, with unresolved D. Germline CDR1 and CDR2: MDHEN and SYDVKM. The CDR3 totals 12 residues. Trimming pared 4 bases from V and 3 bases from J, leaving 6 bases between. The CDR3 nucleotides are TGTGCCAGCAGTTGGCGGGACTATGGCTACACCTTC. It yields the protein CASSWRDYGYTF.

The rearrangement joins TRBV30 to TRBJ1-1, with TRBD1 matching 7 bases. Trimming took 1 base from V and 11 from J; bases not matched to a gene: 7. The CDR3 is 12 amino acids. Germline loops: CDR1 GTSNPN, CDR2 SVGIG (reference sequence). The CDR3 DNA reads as TGTGCCTGGAGTGACGGACAGGACGAGGCTTTCTTT. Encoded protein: CAWSDGQDEAFF.